This is a list of T cell receptor beta chains from one sample in a study of shared clonotypes between healthy human individuals. Libraries were prepared by immunoSEQ multiplex PCR; TCRdb keeps only in-frame clonotypes and omits some of them. The repertoire consists of more than 2 million clones, with nearly 97% occurring once and the leading ten covering about 0.13%. Sequenced sample: naive CD4+ T cells sorted from blood. All receptors come from a man younger than 35 in good health. Both conserved end residues are part of each CDR3. D genes are given only for firm matches. Clone size is given for some rows only: seen once, a few or many times, or a class if the clone is expanded.

clone size: NA; J gene: TRBJ2-7; D gene: NA; CDR3 length: 14; V gene: TRBV10-2; CDR3 DNA: TGCGCCAGCCAACTTCTCCCGACTACCTACGAGCAGTACTTC; CDR3 protein: CASQLLPTTYEQYF
clone size: NA; J gene: TRBJ2-1; D gene: NA; CDR3 length: 10; V gene: TRBV2; CDR3 DNA: TGTGCCAGTGCCTGGGGGGAGCAGTTCTTC; CDR3 protein: CASAWGEQFF
clone size: NA; J gene: TRBJ1-3; D gene: NA; CDR3 length: 14; V gene: TRBV7-6; CDR3 DNA: TGTGCCAGCAGCCTCCAGAGCTCTGGAAACACCATATATTTT; CDR3 protein: CASSLQSSGNTIYF
clone size: NA; J gene: TRBJ2-2; D gene: NA; CDR3 length: 15; V gene: TRBV5-1; CDR3 DNA: TGCGCCAGCAGCTCGGACAGTCTCAACACCGGGGAGCTGTTTTTT; CDR3 protein: CASSSDSLNTGELFF
clone size: NA; J gene: TRBJ2-1; D gene: TRBD2; CDR3 length: 14; V gene: TRBV11-2; CDR3 DNA: TGTGCCAGCAGCCCTAGACTAGCGGGTAATGAGCAGTTCTTC; CDR3 protein: CASSPRLAGNEQFF
clone size: NA; J gene: TRBJ1-2; D gene: NA; CDR3 length: 13; V gene: TRBV30; CDR3 DNA: TGTGCCTGGAACCCGATCGGGAGTTATGGCTACACCTTC; CDR3 protein: CAWNPIGSYGYTF
clone size: NA; J gene: TRBJ2-7; D gene: NA; CDR3 length: 15; V gene: TRBV4-1; CDR3 DNA: TGCGCCAGCAGCCAATATTACCCGAGCTCCTACGAGCAGTACTTC; CDR3 protein: CASSQYYPSSYEQYF
clone size: NA; J gene: TRBJ2-5; D gene: NA; CDR3 length: 13; V gene: TRBV4-3; CDR3 DNA: TGCGCCAGCAGCCAAGATTGGTCAGAGACCCAGTACTTC; CDR3 protein: CASSQDWSETQYF
clone size: NA; J gene: TRBJ1-1; D gene: TRBD1; CDR3 length: 14; V gene: TRBV6-5; CDR3 DNA: TGTGCCAGCAGTACTGGACAGGGTCGGACTGAAGCTTTCTTT; CDR3 protein: CASSTGQGRTEAFF
clone size: NA; J gene: TRBJ1-1; D gene: TRBD1; CDR3 length: 15; V gene: TRBV30; CDR3 DNA: TGTGCCTGGAGTGTTGAGGGACAGAGGAACACTGAAGCTTTCTTT; CDR3 protein: CAWSVEGQRNTEAFF
clone size: NA; J gene: TRBJ1-2; D gene: NA; CDR3 length: 15; V gene: TRBV14; CDR3 DNA: TGTGCCAGCAGCCGAGCTTGGGGGGTCCAATATGGCTACACCTTC; CDR3 protein: CASSRAWGVQYGYTF
clone size: NA; J gene: TRBJ1-3; D gene: NA; CDR3 length: 14; V gene: TRBV5-4; CDR3 DNA: TGTGCCAGCAGACCTAGTGGGGTCGGAAACACCATATATTTT; CDR3 protein: CASRPSGVGNTIYF
clone size: once; J gene: TRBJ2-3; D gene: NA; CDR3 length: 14; V gene: TRBV6-6; CDR3 DNA: TGTGCCAGCAGTCCAATAAGTGGGGCAGATACGCAGTATTTT; CDR3 protein: CASSPISGADTQYF
clone size: NA; J gene: TRBJ2-1; D gene: NA; CDR3 length: 15; V gene: TRBV5-4; CDR3 DNA: TGTGCCAGCACCCTGGGCGGTAGCTCCTACAATGAGCAGTTCTTC; CDR3 protein: CASTLGGSSYNEQFF
clone size: NA; J gene: TRBJ2-4; D gene: TRBD1; CDR3 length: 16; V gene: TRBV6-4; CDR3 DNA: TGTGCCAGCAGGTACAAGCGGGACAGGGGAAGGAACATTCAGTACTTC; CDR3 protein: CASRYKRDRGRNIQYF
clone size: NA; J gene: TRBJ2-2; D gene: NA; CDR3 length: 16; V gene: TRBV18; CDR3 DNA: TGTGCCAGCTCACCACGACCCCAAAGCTCCACCGGGGAGCTGTTTTTT; CDR3 protein: CASSPRPQSSTGELFF
clone size: NA; J gene: TRBJ1-1; D gene: NA; CDR3 length: 13; V gene: TRBV18; CDR3 DNA: TGTGCCAGCTCACCTTTTAAGGAATTACAAGCTTTCTTT; CDR3 protein: CASSPFKELQAFF
clone size: once; J gene: TRBJ2-7; D gene: NA; CDR3 length: 12; V gene: TRBV6-5; CDR3 DNA: TGTGCCAGCAACGGGTCACCCCACGAGCAGTACTTC; CDR3 protein: CASNGSPHEQYF
clone size: NA; J gene: TRBJ1-4; D gene: NA; CDR3 length: 15; V gene: TRBV27; CDR3 DNA: TGTGCCAGCAGAATGGGGCAGACAACTAATGAAAAACTGTTTTTT; CDR3 protein: CASRMGQTTNEKLFF
clone size: NA; J gene: TRBJ2-3; D gene: NA; CDR3 length: 16; V gene: TRBV7-3; CDR3 DNA: TGTGCCAGCAGCTTAGGTGTGGCGGGGGCGACAGATACGCAGTATTTT; CDR3 protein: CASSLGVAGATDTQYF
clone size: NA; J gene: TRBJ1-1; D gene: NA; CDR3 length: 14; V gene: TRBV10-3; CDR3 DNA: TGTGCCATCAGGGGGCGCTCGGAGGGCACTGAAGCTTTCTTT; CDR3 protein: CAIRGRSEGTEAFF
clone size: once; J gene: TRBJ1-5; D gene: TRBD1; CDR3 length: 15; V gene: TRBV2; CDR3 DNA: TGTGCCAGCAGTGAAGGGGGACAGAGCAATCAGCCCCAGCATTTT; CDR3 protein: CASSEGGQSNQPQHF
clone size: NA; J gene: TRBJ2-1; D gene: TRBD2; CDR3 length: 15; V gene: TRBV7-2; CDR3 DNA: TGTGCCAGCAGCTCCCAACTAGCGGCTTACAATGAGCAGTTCTTC; CDR3 protein: CASSSQLAAYNEQFF
clone size: NA; J gene: TRBJ2-5; D gene: NA; CDR3 length: 16; V gene: TRBV5-1; CDR3 DNA: TGCGCCAGCAGCTTGGGGGGACTCCGGAGTAAGGAGACCCAGTACTTC; CDR3 protein: CASSLGGLRSKETQYF
clone size: NA; J gene: TRBJ2-2; D gene: NA; CDR3 length: 14; V gene: TRBV28; CDR3 DNA: TGTGCCAGCAAAATACCCCAGGTCACCGGGGAGCTGTTTTTT; CDR3 protein: CASKIPQVTGELFF
clone size: NA; J gene: TRBJ2-1; D gene: NA; CDR3 length: 16; V gene: TRBV7-9; CDR3 DNA: TGTGCCAGCAGTAGGCAGGGACCAAACAAAGCAAATGAGCAGTTCTTC; CDR3 protein: CASSRQGPNKANEQFF
clone size: NA; J gene: TRBJ2-3; D gene: TRBD1; CDR3 length: 16; V gene: TRBV5-1; CDR3 DNA: TGCGCCAGCAGCTTGGCCCCGACAGGGGGCGCAGATACGCAGTATTTT; CDR3 protein: CASSLAPTGGADTQYF
clone size: NA; J gene: TRBJ1-2; D gene: NA; CDR3 length: 13; V gene: TRBV27; CDR3 DNA: TGTGCCAGCAGTCGGGGGAGGAACTATGGCTACACCTTC; CDR3 protein: CASSRGRNYGYTF
clone size: NA; J gene: TRBJ1-5; D gene: TRBD1; CDR3 length: 13; V gene: TRBV2; CDR3 DNA: TGTGCCGGCGGGACAGGGGGCAATCAGCCCCAGCATTTT; CDR3 protein: CAGGTGGNQPQHF
clone size: NA; J gene: TRBJ1-2; D gene: NA; CDR3 length: 14; V gene: TRBV7-9; CDR3 DNA: TGTGCCAGCAGCTTACGGGGGGCAAACTATGGCTACACCTTC; CDR3 protein: CASSLRGANYGYTF
clone size: once; J gene: TRBJ1-4; D gene: NA; CDR3 length: 15; V gene: TRBV5-1; CDR3 DNA: TGCGCCAGCAGCTTGGCCGGGTTTACAAGCGAAAAACTGTTTTTT; CDR3 protein: CASSLAGFTSEKLFF
clone size: NA; J gene: TRBJ1-3; D gene: TRBD1; CDR3 length: 15; V gene: TRBV30; CDR3 DNA: TGTGCCTGGAGCCGCACAGGGGGCACTGGAAACACCATATATTTT; CDR3 protein: CAWSRTGGTGNTIYF
clone size: NA; J gene: TRBJ2-7; D gene: TRBD1; CDR3 length: 14; V gene: TRBV11-2; CDR3 DNA: TGTGCCAGCAGCTTAGTAGGGGGCGCCGACGAGCAGTACTTC; CDR3 protein: CASSLVGGADEQYF
clone size: once; J gene: TRBJ1-1; D gene: NA; CDR3 length: 14; V gene: TRBV27; CDR3 DNA: TGTGCCAGCAGTTCCTCCGGGCTCGTAAGTGATGCTTTCTTT; CDR3 protein: CASSSSGLVSDAFF
clone size: NA; J gene: TRBJ2-5; D gene: TRBD2; CDR3 length: 15; V gene: TRBV30; CDR3 DNA: TGTGCCTGGAGAACAGCGGGAGGGCCCTATGAGACCCAGTACTTC; CDR3 protein: CAWRTAGGPYETQYF
clone size: NA; J gene: TRBJ2-5; D gene: NA; CDR3 length: 17; V gene: TRBV4-3; CDR3 DNA: TGCGCCAGCAGCAGTGGACTAGGGGGGCTGGTACAAGAGACCCAGTACTTC; CDR3 protein: CASSSGLGGLVQETQYF
clone size: NA; J gene: TRBJ1-2; D gene: TRBD1; CDR3 length: 15; V gene: TRBV19; CDR3 DNA: TGTGCCAGTAGTACTGGGACAGGGTCCAACTATGGCTACACCTTC; CDR3 protein: CASSTGTGSNYGYTF
clone size: NA; J gene: TRBJ2-5; D gene: NA; CDR3 length: 16; V gene: TRBV11-2; CDR3 DNA: TGTGCCAGCGAGCTTAGAAGGGGACAAACCCAAGAGACCCAGTACTTC; CDR3 protein: CASELRRGQTQETQYF
clone size: NA; J gene: TRBJ2-7; D gene: TRBD1; CDR3 length: 14; V gene: TRBV9; CDR3 DNA: TGTGCCAGCAGCGCACCGGGACAGGGTACCGAGCAGTACTTC; CDR3 protein: CASSAPGQGTEQYF
clone size: NA; J gene: TRBJ1-5; D gene: NA; CDR3 length: 14; V gene: TRBV5-1; CDR3 DNA: TGCGCCAGCAGCTTAGACAGCCATAATCAGCCCCAGCATTTT; CDR3 protein: CASSLDSHNQPQHF
clone size: NA; J gene: TRBJ2-5; D gene: TRBD2; CDR3 length: 18; V gene: TRBV5-1; CDR3 DNA: TGCGCCAGCAGCGAGCTTGGCCTAGCGGGGGGGGTCCAAGAGACCCAGTACTTC; CDR3 protein: CASSELGLAGGVQETQYF
clone size: NA; J gene: TRBJ1-4; D gene: NA; CDR3 length: 14; V gene: TRBV29-1; CDR3 DNA: TGCAGCGTCCAACCCGGGACAACTAATGAAAAACTGTTTTTT; CDR3 protein: CSVQPGTTNEKLFF
clone size: NA; J gene: TRBJ1-6; D gene: NA; CDR3 length: 18; V gene: TRBV19; CDR3 DNA: TGTGCCAGTAGTATTAACAGTCGATCCTCCTCCTATAATTCACCCCTCCACTTT; CDR3 protein: CASSINSRSSSYNSPLHF
clone size: NA; J gene: TRBJ2-7; D gene: NA; CDR3 length: 14; V gene: TRBV5-5; CDR3 DNA: TGTGCCAGCAGCCCCTCTCCCCGGGGACGCGAGCAGTACTTC; CDR3 protein: CASSPSPRGREQYF
clone size: NA; J gene: TRBJ2-7; D gene: TRBD2; CDR3 length: 17; V gene: TRBV30; CDR3 DNA: TGTGCCTGGAGACACCTGCTGACTAGCGGGGGGGCGGGAGAGCAGTACTTC; CDR3 protein: CAWRHLLTSGGAGEQYF
clone size: NA; J gene: TRBJ2-3; D gene: NA; CDR3 length: 15; V gene: TRBV30; CDR3 DNA: TGTGCCTGGAGACCAGTGCTAACCGGCACAGATACGCAGTATTTT; CDR3 protein: CAWRPVLTGTDTQYF
clone size: once; J gene: TRBJ2-7; D gene: NA; CDR3 length: 14; V gene: TRBV4-1; CDR3 DNA: TGCGCCAGCAGCCATCCTGGGATCTCCTACGAGCAGTACTTC; CDR3 protein: CASSHPGISYEQYF
clone size: NA; J gene: TRBJ2-1; D gene: NA; CDR3 length: 15; V gene: TRBV2; CDR3 DNA: TGTGCCAGCCGGGAGCACTCTAGCTCCTACAATGAGCAGTTCTTC; CDR3 protein: CASREHSSSYNEQFF
clone size: NA; J gene: TRBJ2-1; D gene: NA; CDR3 length: 14; V gene: TRBV10-3; CDR3 DNA: TGTGCCATCAGACTCCTCTCCACCTACAATGAGCAGTTCTTC; CDR3 protein: CAIRLLSTYNEQFF
clone size: NA; J gene: TRBJ2-7; D gene: NA; CDR3 length: 14; V gene: TRBV30; CDR3 DNA: TGTGCCTGGAGACTTGGCAGCCTCTCCTACGAGCAGTACTTC; CDR3 protein: CAWRLGSLSYEQYF
clone size: NA; J gene: TRBJ2-2; D gene: NA; CDR3 length: 14; V gene: TRBV18; CDR3 DNA: TGTGCCAGCTCACCACAAACCTACACCGGGGAGCTGTTTTTT; CDR3 protein: CASSPQTYTGELFF
clone size: NA; J gene: TRBJ1-1; D gene: NA; CDR3 length: 13; V gene: TRBV19; CDR3 DNA: TGTGCCAGTAGGGAAGGGGTGAACACTGAAGCTTTCTTT; CDR3 protein: CASREGVNTEAFF
clone size: NA; J gene: TRBJ2-7; D gene: TRBD1; CDR3 length: 16; V gene: TRBV7-9; CDR3 DNA: TGTGCCAGCAGCTTTGGACAGGGCAGCATCACCTACGAGCAGTACTTC; CDR3 protein: CASSFGQGSITYEQYF
clone size: NA; J gene: TRBJ2-5; D gene: TRBD1; CDR3 length: 15; V gene: TRBV11-3; CDR3 DNA: TGTGCCAGCAGCACCCGACAGGGTGGCCAAGAGACCCAGTACTTC; CDR3 protein: CASSTRQGGQETQYF
clone size: NA; J gene: TRBJ2-3; D gene: TRBD1; CDR3 length: 14; V gene: TRBV5-1; CDR3 DNA: TGCGCCAGCAGCCCCGACAGGGCGGCAGATACGCAGTATTTT; CDR3 protein: CASSPDRAADTQYF